This T cell receptor (beta chain) was captured by sequencing in a study of shared clonotypes between healthy human individuals. Study-wide results and limits: Incompleteness in sorted-subset sequencing, despite large depth, was shown by rarefaction.

Naive CD8 cells comprised CD45RO-negative, CCR7-positively selected cells, excluding terminally differentiated effector memory CD45RA+ cells. Donors were healthy HIV-negative adults without recent acute infections or vaccinations. The CDR3 has 12 amino acids. The V gene's germline CDR1 is LGHNT and CDR2 FRNRAP. Between the trimmed V and J ends, which lost 6 bases and 3 bases, there was a span of 5 bases. Of note for this clone: Its antigen is still unknown.

Libraries were prepared by immunoSEQ multiplex PCR; TCRdb keeps only in-frame clonotypes and omits some of them. The repertoire holds approximately 600,000 clones, with about 95% as singletons. This TCR was sampled from a woman in her thirties in good health. The genes are TRBV12-5 and TRBJ2-2; D ambiguous. Sample: naive CD8+ T cells sorted from blood. Here the CDR3 DNA reads TGTGCTAGTGGAATAGACACCGGGGAGCTGTTTTTT. The encoded protein is CASGIDTGELFF.